These 27 T cell receptor beta chains were all obtained from the same sample, sequenced in a study of CXCR3-negative and CXCR3-positive naive CD8 T cells. These receptors are not linked to any known antigen. All TRB cDNA libraries came from 5' RACE performed with UMI labels. TCRdb reprocessed the 5' RACE reads, with one entry per CDR3 protein and no DNA. Recorded here are 150,000 or so distinct CDR3 sequences; the top ten clones represent approximately 0.51%. Whole-study findings and limits: Naive CXCR3-positive cells had TRB CDR3s more hydrophobic than those of CXCR3-negative naive cells.

Material for sequencing was naive CXCR3+ CD8+ T cells from blood. Subset reported: CD45RO-CCR7+CD27+CD95- naive CD8+ T cells expressing CXCR3 (TNR3+). Every receptor here comes from a human donor in good health. Some clones in this sample may be carry-over from other donors' samples.

V usage is TRBV4-3 and J usage is TRBJ1-2; the D gene TCRdb calls, TRBD1, cannot be checked with no DNA. This CDR3 has 17 amino acids. Germline values: CDR1 LGHNA, CDR2 YSLEER. The CDR3 loop reads CASSQDYGRGGFYGYTF.

This sequence joins TRBV5-1 and TRBJ2-3; the TCRdb call, TRBD2, lacks DNA for checking. The CDR3 covers 14 residues. Germline loops: CDR1 SGHRS, CDR2 YFSETQ. The CDR3 loop is CASSFGRDPDTQYF.

The rearrangement joins TRBV12-3 or TRBV12-4 to TRBJ2-3; TCRdb's D call, TRBD2, is unchecked because there is no DNA. The CDR3 length is 15 residues. Here the CDR3 reads CASSYLAGGPDTQYF.

The chain has TRBV28 and TRBJ2-7. This CDR3 is 14 amino acids long. The germline gives CDR1 MDHEN, CDR2 SYDVKM. CDR3 in amino acids: CASRKQGVPHEQYF.

This chain links TRBV7-9 with TRBJ2-7; the D gene TCRdb calls, TRBD2, cannot be checked with no DNA. Per germline, CDR1 SEHNR and CDR2 FQNEAQ (reference sequence). The CDR3 consists of 15 residues. The CDR3 reads CASSSLSGSAYEQYF. The entire variable domain, with the rest obtained from reference TRBV7-9 and TRBJ2-7, is as follows: DTGVSQNPRHKITKRGQNVTFRCDPISEHNRLYWYRQTLGQGPEFLTYFQNEAQLEKSRLLSDRFSAERPKGSFSTLEIQRTEQGDSAMYLCASSSLSGSAYEQYFGPGTRLTVT.

The chain couples TRBV27 to TRBJ1-2; TCRdb returns TRBD1, unconfirmable since there is no DNA. Germline loops: CDR1 MNHEY, CDR2 SMNVEV (reference sequence). CDR3 length equals 11 residues. CDR3 region: CASLGRGGYTF.

The rearrangement joins TRBV10-3 to TRBJ2-7; as DNA is missing, the TRBD1 call by TCRdb cannot be tested. The germline V gene has CDR1 ENHRY and CDR2 SYGVKD. The CDR3 runs to 12 residues. The CDR3 protein is CAITGVLGEQYF.

This chain joins TRBV5-1 and TRBJ2-2; TCRdb selects TRBD1, and the lack of DNA leaves this call unchecked. The CDR3 runs to 16 residues. Looked up from germline, CDR1 is SGHRS and CDR2 is YFSETQ. The CDR3: CASSLAWTGFTGELFF.

V gene TRBV4-1 combines with J gene TRBJ1-2; the TRBD1 assignment by TCRdb is unverifiable without DNA. This CDR3 is 15 amino acids long. CDR1 is MGHRA, CDR2 YSYEKL, per germline. This chain's CDR3 is CASSQGGTGNYGYTF.

The chain uses TRBV19 and TRBJ2-1; the TRBD1 assignment by TCRdb is unverifiable without DNA. The CDR3 contains 17 residues. The V gene's germline CDR1 is LNHDA and CDR2 SQIVND (reference sequence). CDR3 loop: CASRPLDRGFSYNEQFF.

The chain has TRBV28 and TRBJ1-6; lacking DNA, the TRBD1 call made by TCRdb goes unchecked. The germline gives CDR1 MDHEN, CDR2 SYDVKM. The CDR3 sequence is 15 residues long. The CDR3 region is CASSPGTGTASPLHF. Full variable domain (rest looked up from reference TRBV28 and TRBJ1-6): DVKVTQSSRYLVKRTGEKVFLECVQDMDHENMFWYRQDPGLGLRLIYFSYDVKMKEKGDIPEGYSVSREKKERFSLILESASTNQTSMYLCASSPGTGTASPLHFGNGTRLTVT.

This chain uses TRBV19 with TRBJ2-1. Germline V gene sequence: CDR1 LNHDA, CDR2 SQIVND (reference sequence). The CDR3 loop spans 14 amino acids. CDR3 loop: CATTPTTTYNEQFF. The variable domain in full, completed from reference TRBV19 and TRBJ2-1, reads DGGITQSPKYLFRKEGQNVTLSCEQNLNHDAMYWYRQDPGQGLRLIYYSQIVNDFQKGDIAEGYSVSREKKESFPLTVTSAQKNPTAFYLCATTPTTTYNEQFFGPGTRLTVL.

The rearrangement links TRBV9 to TRBJ1-6. In germline, CDR1 is SGDLS, CDR2 YYNGEE. The CDR3 has 16 residues. The CDR3: CASSVEAAPYNSPLHF.

V gene TRBV4-3 combines with J gene TRBJ2-7; without DNA, the TCRdb call of TRBD2 cannot be checked. Germline V lookup: CDR1 LGHNA, CDR2 YSLEER. This CDR3 is 16 amino acids long. This chain's CDR3 is CASSQDRVAGSYEQYF.

The chain carries TRBV28 and TRBJ2-1; TCRdb picks TRBD2, but there is no DNA to check that call. CDR1 and CDR2 (germline): MDHEN, SYDVKM. The CDR3 length is 19 residues. The CDR3 spells CASSFQGLRGLAVQDEQFF.

The gene calls are TRBV7-7 and TRBJ1-3; without DNA, the TCRdb call of TRBD1 cannot be checked. Germline CDR1 reads SSHAT; CDR2 reads FNYEAQ (reference sequence). This CDR3 comprises 13 residues. CDR3 sequence reads: CASSPDSGNTIYF. The entire variable domain, with the rest obtained from reference TRBV7-7 and TRBJ1-3, is as follows: GAGVSQSPRYKVTKRGQDVTLRCDPISSHATLYWYQQALGQGPEFLTYFNYEAQPDKSGLPSDRFSAERPEGSISTLTIQRTEQRDSAMYRCASSPDSGNTIYFGEGSWLTVV.

The chain uses TRBV7-8 and TRBJ2-3. Germline CDR1 SGHVS, CDR2 FQNEAQ. CDR3 length: 15 residues. The CDR3 sequence is CASSESGTSSDTQYF. Complete variable domain (other parts from reference TRBV7-8 and TRBJ2-3): GAGVSQSPRYKVAKRGQDVALRCDPISGHVSLFWYQQALGQGPEFLTYFQNEAQLDKSGLPSDRFFAERPEGSVSTLKIQRTQQEDSAVYLCASSESGTSSDTQYFGPGTRLTVL.

V is TRBV10-3 and J is TRBJ2-1; the D call from TCRdb, TRBD2, cannot be confirmed without DNA. In germline, CDR1 is ENHRY, CDR2 SYGVKD. This CDR3 has 13 residues. The CDR3 loop is CASGSGGSNEQFF.

The chain combines TRBV19 with TRBJ2-2; TCRdb's D call, TRBD1, is unchecked because there is no DNA. CDR3 size: 16 residues. Germline lookup yields CDR1 LNHDA and CDR2 SQIVND (reference sequence). CDR3 loop: CASSIAGGRGTGELFF.

V and J are TRBV4-2 and TRBJ2-7; TCRdb names TRBD1, which stays unverified in the absence of DNA. CDR3 length: 15 residues. From germline, CDR1 is LGHNA and CDR2 YNFKEQ. The CDR3 protein is CASSPDSEAQYEQYF.

V is TRBV19 and J is TRBJ2-3; the TCRdb call, TRBD1, lacks DNA for checking. This CDR3 is built from 14 residues. CDR1 and CDR2 (germline): LNHDA, SQIVND (reference sequence). CDR3 region: CASSEDRGTDTQYF. Supplemented by reference TRBV19 and TRBJ2-3, the full variable domain reads DGGITQSPKYLFRKEGQNVTLSCEQNLNHDAMYWYRQDPGQGLRLIYYSQIVNDFQKGDIAEGYSVSREKKESFPLTVTSAQKNPTAFYLCASSEDRGTDTQYFGPGTRLTVL.

The chain recombines TRBV3-1 with TRBJ2-7; as DNA is missing, the TRBD2 call by TCRdb cannot be tested. The CDR3 runs 15 residues. Germline CDR1 and CDR2: LGHDT and YNNKEL (reference sequence). CDR3 loop: CASSRRDLGSYEQYF.

This sequence joins TRBV20-1 and TRBJ2-7; TCRdb selects TRBD1, and the lack of DNA leaves this call unchecked. Per the germline V gene, CDR1 is DFQATT and CDR2 is SNEGSKA (reference sequence). The CDR3 totals 12 residues. The CDR3 spells CSAITGGDEQYF.

This chain joins TRBV30 and TRBJ2-7; TCRdb lists TRBD1, though no DNA is available to test this call. The CDR3 has 13 amino acids. CDR1 is GTSNPN, CDR2 SVGIG, per germline (reference sequence). The CDR3 here is CAWSGGQGYEQYF.

V usage is TRBV7-9 and J usage is TRBJ2-7. The CDR3 extends over 14 amino acids. Germline V CDR1 and CDR2: SEHNR, FQNEAQ (reference sequence). This CDR3 reads CASSPSARLYEQYF.

V and J are TRBV12-3 or TRBV12-4 and TRBJ2-2; TCRdb returns TRBD2, unconfirmable since there is no DNA. The CDR3 is made up of 20 amino acids. The CDR3 is CASNVSPSLAGVGNTGELFF.

The chain has TRBV7-9 and TRBJ2-5. Germline CDR1 SEHNR, CDR2 FQNEAQ (reference sequence). The CDR3 totals 15 residues. CDR3 protein: CASSLRDSLSKTQYF. The complete variable domain, with remaining parts taken from reference TRBV7-9 and TRBJ2-5, reads DTGVSQNPRHKITKRGQNVTFRCDPISEHNRLYWYRQTLGQGPEFLTYFQNEAQLEKSRLLSDRFSAERPKGSFSTLEIQRTEQGDSAMYLCASSLRDSLSKTQYFGPGTRLLVL.